A single sample is the source of the 15 T cell receptor beta chains below, sequenced in a study of tumor and adjacent non-tumor tissue in lung cancer. TCRbeta libraries were built with three rounds of nested PCR, modified from ARM-PCR. TCRdb reprocessed the multiplex PCR reads via MiXCR and lists one record per CDR3 protein. The sample shows tens of thousands of distinct CDR3 sequences, roughly 62% of them seen only once. No cell sorting was done before RNA was extracted from the tissue. Distant lung tissue was collected more than 3 cm away from the tumor edge. Sequenced material: distant non-tumor lung tissue. These receptors were obtained from a woman in her 40s with non-small cell lung cancer.

The gene calls are TRBV5-1 and TRBJ2-5, with 7 nucleotides matching TRBD1. V lost 3 bases to trimming and J lost 8 bases; unmatched junction nucleotides: 13. The CDR3 covers 15 residues. Germline CDR1 is SGHRS and CDR2 is YFSETQ. CDR3 region: CASSSAPGQSDTQYF. The CDR3 DNA is TGCGCCAGCAGCTCGGCCCCGGGACAGAGCGATACCCAGTACTTC. The full variable domain, in which reference TRBV5-1 and TRBJ2-5 provide the parts outside the CDR3, is KAGVTQTPRYLIKTRGQQVTLSCSPISGHRSVSWYQQTPGQGLQFLFEYFSETQRNKGNFPGRFSGRQFSNSRSEMNVSTLELGDSALYLCASSSAPGQSDTQYFGPGTRLLVL.

The chain is built from TRBV12-3 or TRBV12-4 and TRBJ2-5, with D perhaps matching TRBD2 (6 bases). The germline V and J ends were trimmed by 6 bases and 7 bases, with 21 bases remaining between them. The CDR3 has 15 amino acids. The CDR3 here is CASSLQGGTTGTQYF. The CDR3 region has the DNA TGTGCCAGCAGCCTCCAGGGCGGGACCACAGGGACCCAGTACTTC.

Details on this clonotype: Lacking the conserved final phenylalanine or tryptophan, this CDR3 likely reflects a read error. This chain uses TRBV7-8 with TRBJ2-1; D is ambiguous. V shed 7 bases and J shed 10 bases, with 17 bases lying between them. This CDR3 comprises 13 residues. Germline V gives CDR1 SGHVS, CDR2 FQNEAQ. The CDR3 loop is CASTSVGTREQFL. The CDR3 DNA sequence: TGTGCCAGCACCTCGGTGGGAACACGGGAGCAGTTCTTG.

Concerning this clonotype: Compared with germline, one end of the junction differs, possibly owing to a read error. The rearrangement links TRBV24-1 to TRBJ2-2; either TRBD1 or TRBD2 may supply D (5 bases each). Germline V gives CDR1 KGHDR, CDR2 SFDVKD. The CDR3 sequence is 15 residues long. CDR3: CATSPRGVSTGELYF. The DNA for the CDR3 is TGTGCCACATCTCCCCGAGGGGTGTCCACCGGGGAGCTGTATTTT.

This clonotype was detected many times. The chain carries TRBV20-1 and TRBJ2-1; D not resolved. CDR1 and CDR2 (germline): DFQATT, SNEGSKA (reference sequence). Between the trimmed V and J ends, which lost 0 bases and 2 bases, there was a span of 14 bases. There are 16 residues in the CDR3. CDR3 sequence: CSARDRRRPTYNEQFF. The CDR3 DNA sequence: TGCAGTGCTAGAGATAGGAGACGGCCAACCTACAATGAGCAGTTCTTC.

This chain connects TRBV6-2 or TRBV6-3 to TRBJ2-7; D might be TRBD1 (6 bases). Germline V gene data show CDR1 as MNHEY and CDR2 as SVGEGT. This CDR3 comprises 14 residues. With 9 bases removed from V and 5 bases from J, the gap between germline ends came to 20 bases. CDR3 bases: TGTGCCAGAATAGACAGGTCACACAGCCACGAGCAGTACTTC. Translation gives CARIDRSHSHEQYF.

The chain employs TRBV6-5 and TRBJ2-1; D perhaps matches TRBD1 (6 bases). Germline-derived CDR1 and CDR2 are MNHEY and SVGAGI. Trimming took off 6 bases at V and 7 bases at J, with 22 bases between the two ends. The CDR3 totals 16 residues. The CDR3: CASSSTVGHGENEQFF. The CDR3 DNA sequence: TGTGCCAGCAGCTCTACCGTGGGACATGGAGAGAATGAGCAGTTCTTC.

Concerning this clonotype itself: One end of the junction is discordant with germline, which a read error may explain. This chain uses TRBV11-2 with TRBJ2-5; 7 positions agree with TRBD1. The CDR3 runs 14 residues. Germline CDR1 SGHAT, CDR2 FQNNGV. CDR3 sequence reads: CPSSGSRGLETRYF. The CDR3 region has the DNA TGTCCCAGCAGTGGGAGCAGGGGGTTAGAGACCCGGTACTTC.

Note on this clonotype: It may be a read error: a sequence one base away is much more abundant. V gene TRBV11-2 combines with J gene TRBJ1-5; tentative D call: TRBD1 (6 bases). Looked up from germline, CDR1 is SGHAT and CDR2 is FQNNGV. The CDR3 runs to 15 residues. In DNA, the CDR3 is TGTGACAGCAGCTTAGGGGGGGGTGACAATCAGCCCCAGCATTTT. Translated, it gives CDSSLGGGDNQPQHF.

In this sample, this clonotype turned up many times. This chain uses TRBV7-9 with TRBJ2-7, with D unresolved. The CDR3 has 14 residues. Per germline, CDR1 SEHNR and CDR2 FQNEAQ (reference sequence). V lost 0 bases and J lost 5, with 11 bases in between. This chain's CDR3 is CASSLAPRFHEQYF. The CDR3 DNA reads TGTGCCAGCAGCTTAGCACCGCGGTTCCACGAGCAGTACTTC.

Turning to this clonotype: This may come from a read error, since a much larger clone is one base off. This chain joins TRBV28 and TRBJ2-7; D is perhaps TRBD1 (5 bases). This CDR3 region has 15 residues. CDR1 MDHEN and CDR2 SYDVKM come from the germline V gene. Trimming took 11 bases from V and 5 from J, leaving 25 bases between them. CDR3 DNA: TGTGCCGAAGTGGACCTAGGGGCAGGGCCCCACGAGCAGTACTTC. Protein product: CAEVDLGAGPHEQYF.

Regarding this clonotype: The germline gene is not matched at one end of the junction; a read error may be the cause. V is TRBV20-1 and J is TRBJ2-1; TRBD2 aligns across 7 bases. The V gene's germline CDR1 is DFQATT and CDR2 SNEGSKA (reference sequence). The CDR3 spans 14 residues. The DNA of the CDR3 is TGCAGTGCTAGACCCTCAAGGGACTACAATGAGCGGTTCTTC. This encodes CSARPSRDYNERFF.

V gene TRBV14 combines with J gene TRBJ2-3; no reliable D call. The last part of the DNA fits TRBJ1-5 better; the J call may be wrong. Germline loops: CDR1 SGHDN, CDR2 FVKESK. CDR3 length equals 12 residues. The CDR3 reads CASSFSPDMQHF. The DNA for the CDR3 is TGTGCCAGCAGTTTTTCCCCAGATATGCAGCATTTT.

V and J are TRBV29-1 and TRBJ2-7, with D unresolved. Germline V gives CDR1 SQVTM, CDR2 ANQGSEA. This CDR3 has 16 residues. The V and J ends lost 0 bases and 2 bases respectively, with 17 bases between them. This chain's CDR3 is CSVEEGRKGSPYEQYF. In nucleotides, the CDR3 is TGCAGCGTTGAAGAGGGAAGGAAAGGATCGCCCTACGAGCAGTACTTC.

This clonotype occurred a few times. With a much larger clone just one base away, this may be a read error. The gene calls are TRBV28 and TRBJ1-2; tentative D call: TRBD1 (5 bases). The CDR3 covers 13 residues. Germline CDR1 MDHEN, CDR2 SYDVKM. Trimming shortened V by 7 bases and J by 8 bases, and 17 bases separated the two germline ends. As DNA, the CDR3 is TGTGCCAGCACGGGACCCGAATCGTTGGGCTACACCTTC. This encodes CASTGPESLGYTF.